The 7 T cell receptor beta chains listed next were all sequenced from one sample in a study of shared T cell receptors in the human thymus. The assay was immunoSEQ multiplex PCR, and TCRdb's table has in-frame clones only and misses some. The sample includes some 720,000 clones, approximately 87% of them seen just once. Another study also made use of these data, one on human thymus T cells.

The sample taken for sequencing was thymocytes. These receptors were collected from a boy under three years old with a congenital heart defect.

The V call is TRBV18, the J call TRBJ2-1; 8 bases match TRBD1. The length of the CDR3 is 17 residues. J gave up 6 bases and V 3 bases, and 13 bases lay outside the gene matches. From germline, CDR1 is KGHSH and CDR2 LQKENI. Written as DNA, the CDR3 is TGTGCCAGCTCACCCCAGGCTAGGACAGGGTCCGGCAATGAGCAGTTCTTC. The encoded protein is CASSPQARTGSGNEQFF.

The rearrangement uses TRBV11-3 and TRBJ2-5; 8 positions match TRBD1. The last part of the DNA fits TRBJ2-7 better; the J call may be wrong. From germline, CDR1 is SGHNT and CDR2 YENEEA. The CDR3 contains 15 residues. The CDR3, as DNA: TGTGCCAGCAGCTTAGTGGGGACAGGCAGCTACGAGCAGTACTTC. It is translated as CASSLVGTGSYEQYF.

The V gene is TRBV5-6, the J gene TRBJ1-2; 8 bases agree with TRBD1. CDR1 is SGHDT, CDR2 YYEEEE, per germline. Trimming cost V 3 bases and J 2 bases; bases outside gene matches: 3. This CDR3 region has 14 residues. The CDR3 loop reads CASSSGQVNYGYTF. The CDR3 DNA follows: TGTGCCAGCAGCTCGGGACAGGTAAACTATGGCTACACCTTC.

CDR3 region: CASSPGAHRSYNEQFF. The CDR3 DNA is TGTGCCAGCAGTCCAGGGGCACATAGATCCTACAATGAGCAGTTCTTC. The rearrangement uses TRBV27 and TRBJ2-1; TRBD1 might be the D (6 bases). The CDR3 runs to 16 residues. Germline CDR1 reads MNHEY; CDR2 reads SMNVEV (reference sequence). V dropped 5 bases and J dropped 1 base, with 15 bases sitting between them.

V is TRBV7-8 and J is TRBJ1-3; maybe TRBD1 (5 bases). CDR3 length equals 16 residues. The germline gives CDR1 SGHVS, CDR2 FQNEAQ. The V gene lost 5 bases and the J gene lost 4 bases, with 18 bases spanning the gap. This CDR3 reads CASSKRPGPTGNTIYF. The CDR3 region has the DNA TGTGCCAGCAGCAAGAGACCAGGGCCCACAGGAAACACCATATATTTT. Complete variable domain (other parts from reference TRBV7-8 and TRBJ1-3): GAGVSQSPRYKVAKRGQDVALRCDPISGHVSLFWYQQALGQGPEFLTYFQNEAQLDKSGLPSDRFFAERPEGSVSTLKIQRTQQEDSAVYLCASSKRPGPTGNTIYFGEGSWLTVV.

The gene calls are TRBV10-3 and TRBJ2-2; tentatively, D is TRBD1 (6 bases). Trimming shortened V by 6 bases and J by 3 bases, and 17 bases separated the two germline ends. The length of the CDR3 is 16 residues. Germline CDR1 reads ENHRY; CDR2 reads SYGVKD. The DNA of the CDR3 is TGTGCCATCAGAACCGGGACACCTGAAGACACCGGGGAGCTGTTTTTT. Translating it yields CAIRTGTPEDTGELFF.

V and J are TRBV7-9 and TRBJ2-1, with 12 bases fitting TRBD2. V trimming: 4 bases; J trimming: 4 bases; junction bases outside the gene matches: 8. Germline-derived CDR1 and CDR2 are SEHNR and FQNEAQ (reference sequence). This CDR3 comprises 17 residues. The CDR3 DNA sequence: TGTGCCAGCAGCTCTGGCCGGACTAGCGGGATATACAATGAGCAGTTCTTC. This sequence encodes CASSSGRTSGIYNEQFF.